These T cell receptor beta chains were read from a single sample in a study of T-cell memory formation after mild COVID-19. TCRdb itself ran the 5' RACE reads through MiXCR, one entry per CDR3 protein. This sample carries 100,000 to 120,000 distinct CDR3 sequences, 22% of them seen once, and the ten largest clones take 40% to 50%. The material sequenced was PBMCs or a T cell subset sorted from them (not recorded which). The origin of the receptors is a young man who had mild COVID-19 (a few samples of this study predate the infection). Cell type and time point are not known. Both conserved end residues are part of each CDR3. The order of the fields is clone size, D gene, J gene, V gene, CDR3 protein, CDR3 DNA. D genes are given only for firm matches. Some rows mark clone size as missing; the rest say once, few, many or name a class of expanded clone.

size: few
D: .
J: TRBJ2-2
V: TRBV4-1
CDR3: CASSYRGATGELFF
DNA: TGCGCCAGCAGCTATCGAGGGGCCACCGGGGAGCTGTTTTTT

size: few
D: .
J: TRBJ2-5
V: TRBV4-3
CDR3: CASSQAGWGETQYF
DNA: TGCGCCAGCAGCCAAGCCGGTTGGGGGGAGACCCAGTACTTC

size: many
D: TRBD2
J: TRBJ2-7
V: TRBV12-3/TRBV12-4
CDR3: CASNQGPGGYEQYF
DNA: TGTGCCAGCAACCAAGGGCCGGGAGGGTACGAGCAGTACTTC

size: .
D: .
J: TRBJ2-5
V: TRBV20-1
CDR3: CSARDLVAAEETQYF
DNA: TGCAGTGCTAGAGATCTTGTAGCGGCTGAAGAGACCCAGTACTTC

size: .
D: TRBD1
J: TRBJ1-3
V: TRBV6-5
CDR3: CASTTGAATIYF
DNA: TGTGCCAGCACGACAGGGGCTGCCACCATATATTTT

size: .
D: .
J: TRBJ2-7
V: TRBV4-1
CDR3: CASSQEIVGYEQYF
DNA: TGCGCCAGCAGCCAAGAAATAGTCGGCTACGAGCAGTACTTC

size: many
D: .
J: TRBJ2-3
V: TRBV5-1
CDR3: CASSSLGRDTDTQYF
DNA: TGCGCCAGCAGCTCCCTCGGCAGGGACACAGATACGCAGTATTTT

size: .
D: .
J: TRBJ1-6
V: TRBV20-1
CDR3: CSARAPPPLHF
DNA: TGCAGTGCTAGGGCCCCCCCTCCCCTCCACTTT

size: few
D: .
J: TRBJ2-2
V: TRBV7-9
CDR3: CASLLVVNTGELFF
DNA: TGTGCCAGCCTTCTGGTAGTCAACACCGGGGAGCTGTTTTTT

size: .
D: .
J: TRBJ1-1
V: TRBV15
CDR3: CATQAVYTEAFF
DNA: TGTGCCACCCAGGCCGTGTACACTGAAGCTTTCTTT

size: .
D: .
J: TRBJ2-7
V: TRBV5-5
CDR3: CASGYEQYF
DNA: TGTGCCAGCGGCTACGAGCAGTACTTC

size: .
D: .
J: TRBJ2-7
V: TRBV20-1
CDR3: CSAPDLDRPYEQYF
DNA: TGCAGTGCTCCTGATCTCGACAGACCCTACGAGCAGTACTTC

size: .
D: .
J: TRBJ2-4
V: TRBV7-9
CDR3: CASSATGALAKNIQYF
DNA: TGTGCCAGCAGCGCGACAGGTGCCCTAGCCAAAAACATTCAGTACTTC

size: many
D: TRBD1
J: TRBJ2-3
V: TRBV7-9
CDR3: CASRELFKQGLTTDTQYF
DNA: TGTGCCAGCAGAGAACTCTTCAAACAGGGGCTCACAACAGATACGCAGTATTTT

size: .
D: TRBD2
J: TRBJ2-5
V: TRBV4-1
CDR3: CASSQESLAEETQYF
DNA: TGCGCCAGCAGCCAAGAGTCACTAGCGGAAGAGACCCAGTACTTC

size: few
D: .
J: TRBJ2-3
V: TRBV7-9
CDR3: CASSLDHLRPGGSTDTQYF
DNA: TGTGCCAGCAGCTTAGACCACCTACGTCCAGGGGGGTCGACAGATACGCAGTATTTT

size: few
D: .
J: TRBJ2-2
V: TRBV4-1
CDR3: CASSQDWGGLGGELFF
DNA: TGCGCCAGCAGCCAAGATTGGGGCGGTTTAGGAGGGGAGCTGTTTTTT

size: few
D: .
J: TRBJ2-7
V: TRBV7-9
CDR3: CASSPPGYEQYF
DNA: TGTGCCAGCAGCCCCCCGGGGTACGAGCAGTACTTC

size: .
D: .
J: TRBJ2-1
V: TRBV24-1
CDR3: CATGVGLGEQFF
DNA: TGTGCCACCGGGGTAGGGCTGGGTGAGCAGTTCTTC

size: many
D: TRBD1
J: TRBJ2-1
V: TRBV7-2
CDR3: CASSRGPPRGEQFF
DNA: TGTGCCAGCAGTAGGGGGCCCCCCAGGGGTGAGCAGTTCTTC

size: few
D: TRBD2
J: TRBJ2-3
V: TRBV20-1
CDR3: CSANVAGGPGDTQYF
DNA: TGCAGTGCCAACGTAGCGGGGGGGCCGGGTGATACGCAGTATTTT

size: .
D: .
J: TRBJ2-5
V: TRBV4-2
CDR3: CASSHPRETQYF
DNA: TGTGCCAGCAGCCACCCGCGCGAGACCCAGTACTTC

size: few
D: .
J: TRBJ2-2
V: TRBV9
CDR3: CASNLGGTGELFF
DNA: TGTGCCAGCAACTTAGGTGGTACCGGGGAGCTGTTTTTT

size: .
D: .
J: TRBJ2-1
V: TRBV7-6
CDR3: CASSPGRPNEQFF
DNA: TGTGCCAGCAGCCCGGGTCGCCCCAATGAGCAGTTCTTC

size: .
D: .
J: TRBJ2-7
V: TRBV7-9
CDR3: CASSLGVLGGYEQYF
DNA: TGTGCCAGCAGCTTAGGAGTTTTGGGGGGATACGAGCAGTACTTC

size: .
D: TRBD2
J: TRBJ2-3
V: TRBV5-1
CDR3: CASSLAVTSGEQGYRTDTQYF
DNA: TGCGCCAGCAGCTTGGCCGTTACTAGCGGGGAGCAGGGTTATCGCACAGATACGCAGTATTTT

size: few
D: TRBD2
J: TRBJ2-3
V: TRBV7-9
CDR3: CASRGGGTDTQYF
DNA: TGTGCCAGCAGGGGAGGGGGCACAGATACGCAGTATTTT

size: few
D: .
J: TRBJ2-7
V: TRBV5-1
CDR3: CASSEMQGSYEQYF
DNA: TGCGCCAGCAGCGAGATGCAGGGCAGCTACGAGCAGTACTTC

size: few
D: TRBD2
J: TRBJ2-3
V: TRBV5-4
CDR3: CASSFKAGDTDTQYF
DNA: TGTGCCAGCAGCTTTAAAGCGGGGGACACAGATACGCAGTATTTT

size: few
D: .
J: TRBJ2-2
V: TRBV5-6
CDR3: CASLPMGSGELFF
DNA: TGTGCCAGCCTACCGATGGGGTCCGGGGAGCTGTTTTTT

size: .
D: .
J: TRBJ2-3
V: TRBV5-4
CDR3: CASSQRITDTQYF
DNA: TGTGCCAGCAGCCAGCGGATCACAGATACGCAGTATTTT

size: few
D: .
J: TRBJ2-7
V: TRBV10-2
CDR3: CASSRTRFSYEQYF
DNA: TGCGCCAGCAGCCGTACAAGGTTCTCCTACGAGCAGTACTTC

size: .
D: .
J: TRBJ1-1
V: TRBV4-1
CDR3: CASSLLLVETEAFF
DNA: TGCGCCAGCAGCTTATTACTGGTTGAGACTGAAGCTTTCTTT

size: .
D: .
J: TRBJ2-1
V: TRBV29-1
CDR3: CSVGMGDRKFF
DNA: TGCAGCGTTGGGATGGGGGATCGCAAGTTCTTC

size: few
D: .
J: TRBJ1-1
V: TRBV19
CDR3: CASSVGPNTEAFF
DNA: TGTGCCAGTAGTGTGGGACCGAACACTGAAGCTTTCTTT

size: many
D: TRBD1
J: TRBJ1-1
V: TRBV6-5
CDR3: CASSYPGTGDTEAFF
DNA: TGTGCCAGCAGTTACCCAGGGACAGGGGACACTGAAGCTTTCTTT

size: .
D: .
J: TRBJ1-6
V: TRBV27
CDR3: CASSSIARGSPLHF
DNA: TGTGCCAGCAGTTCTATAGCCCGAGGGTCACCCCTCCACTTT

size: .
D: .
J: TRBJ2-1
V: TRBV5-1
CDR3: CASSLSGSQSYNEQFF
DNA: TGCGCCAGCAGCCTCTCGGGCAGCCAATCCTACAATGAGCAGTTCTTC

size: .
D: .
J: TRBJ2-7
V: TRBV19
CDR3: CASSITGSSYEQYF
DNA: TGTGCCAGTAGTATTACCGGTAGCTCCTACGAGCAGTACTTC

size: .
D: .
J: TRBJ2-5
V: TRBV7-6
CDR3: CASSLEWAEETQYF
DNA: TGTGCCAGCAGCTTAGAGTGGGCAGAAGAGACCCAGTACTTC

size: .
D: .
J: TRBJ2-5
V: TRBV7-2
CDR3: CASSFSTGETQYF
DNA: TGTGCCAGCAGCTTTAGCACGGGGGAGACCCAGTACTTC

size: .
D: .
J: TRBJ2-1
V: TRBV20-1
CDR3: CSASGLVIYNEQFF
DNA: TGCAGTGCTAGTGGTCTCGTCATCTACAATGAGCAGTTCTTC

size: few
D: .
J: TRBJ1-2
V: TRBV6-1
CDR3: CASRGTGDYGYTF
DNA: TGTGCCAGCAGGGGAACAGGAGATTATGGCTACACCTTC

size: .
D: TRBD1
J: TRBJ2-1
V: TRBV5-1
CDR3: CASSYRQGATDEQFF
DNA: TGCGCCAGCAGCTACCGACAGGGGGCTACGGATGAGCAGTTCTTC

size: .
D: TRBD1
J: TRBJ2-7
V: TRBV12-3/TRBV12-4
CDR3: CASTTGTGTYEQYF
DNA: TGTGCCAGCACTACCGGGACAGGGACCTACGAGCAGTACTTC

size: .
D: .
J: TRBJ1-2
V: TRBV18
CDR3: CASSPPYRADYGYTF
DNA: TGTGCCAGCTCACCACCGTACAGGGCCGACTATGGCTACACCTTC